This T cell receptor beta chain was identified during a study of shared clonotypes between healthy human individuals. Whole-study results and caveats: Sharing across four donors was highest in naive CD4 (roughly 5%) and lowest in memory CD8 (roughly 0.4%). Clonotype sharing among donors was thought likely to change with sequencing depth.

The CDR3 loop spans 18 amino acids. V lost 5 bases to trimming and J lost 0 bases; unmatched junction nucleotides: 10. CDR1 and CDR2 from the germline V gene are SEHNR and FQNEAQ (reference sequence). Worth noting for this clone: Its antigen is still unknown.

Profiled with immunoSEQ multiplex PCR; TCRdb holds only in-frame clones, not every one. The table includes 550,000 to 850,000 clones, around 77% detected once. The receptor was derived from a woman in her twenties or thirties in good health. This sequence joins TRBV7-9 and TRBJ2-6; 7 nucleotides agree with TRBD1. The material sequenced was memory CD4+ T cells sorted from blood. This sample's subset: CD45RA-negative fraction. CDR3 in amino acids: CASSTNRDRFSGANVLTF. CDR3 DNA sequence: TGTGCCAGCAGCACGAACCGGGACAGATTCTCTGGGGCCAACGTCCTGACTTTC.